This TCR beta chain was recovered during a study of cytomegalovirus exposure and HLA in healthy donors. Study-wide findings and caveats: Per a prior analysis, the majority of TCR beta V segments were productive roughly 87% or roughly 30% of the time. Altogether, 150 to 200 TCR beta chains were recorded as cytomegalovirus-associated. CMV serostatus stood as the only immune exposure information on hand.

This clone was detected once. Antigen specificity is unknown. Researchers ran the PCR with 60 Vbeta and 13 Jbeta primers. Repertoires were generated with immunoSEQ multiplex PCR, while TCRdb's copy carries only in-frame clones and drops some. The sample has about 140,000 clones, 82% seen once; the top ten hold under 2%. Trimming shortened V by 1 base and J by 4 bases, and 11 bases separated the two germline ends. Per germline, CDR1 SGHTA and CDR2 FQGNSA. The CDR3 is 14 amino acids. The chain carries TRBV7-2 and TRBJ2-7; unclear D gene. This clonotype was sampled from a woman aged 40 to 49 in good health and CMV-seronegative. Source material: PBMCs. Here the CDR3 DNA reads TGTGCCAGCAGCTTAGTACTCCAATCATACGAGCAGTACTTC. Translation: CASSLVLQSYEQYF. Filled out from reference TRBV7-2 and TRBJ2-7, the complete variable domain reads GAGVSQSPSNKVTEKGKDVELRCDPISGHTALYWYRQSLGQGLEFLIYFQGNSAPDKSGLPSDRFSAERTGGSVSTLTIQRTQQEDSAVYLCASSLVLQSYEQYFGPGTRLTVT.